These 4 T cell receptor beta chains were sequenced from one sample in a study of siplizumab effects on memory and regulatory T cells. The data were produced by immunoSEQ multiplex PCR, yet TCRdb's version contains in-frame clones alone and is incomplete. This table holds around 100,000 clones, over 90% found once. Input material: Tregs sorted from blood. These receptor sequences come from a human donor in good health.

The chain employs TRBV30 and TRBJ1-2; D gene ambiguous. Trimming shortened V by 3 bases and J by 0 bases, and 11 bases separated the two germline ends. The CDR3 length is 14 residues. CDR1 GTSNPN and CDR2 SVGIG come from the germline V gene (reference sequence). The CDR3 DNA reads as TGTGCCTGGAGCCGACGGCTGACTAACTATGGCTACACCTTC. This sequence encodes CAWSRRLTNYGYTF.

V is TRBV6-5 and J is TRBJ2-4; D is ambiguous. Per the germline V gene, CDR1 is MNHEY and CDR2 is SVGAGI. The CDR3 length is 16 residues. Trimming cost V 4 bases and J 0 bases, with 13 bases left between them. The CDR3: CASSLTWDLAKNIQYF. DNA for the CDR3: TGTGCCAGCAGTTTAACTTGGGATCTAGCCAAAAACATTCAGTACTTC.

J is TRBJ2-2 and V is TRBV4-1, with D possibly matching TRBD1 (5 bases). The V gene's germline CDR1 is MGHRA and CDR2 YSYEKL. The CDR3 contains 14 residues. V lost 2 bases and J lost 6, with 10 bases in between. CDR3 loop: CASSQYQGAGELFF. CDR3 coding DNA: TGCGCCAGCAGCCAATACCAGGGTGCCGGGGAGCTGTTTTTT.

The chain couples TRBV5-1 to TRBJ2-7; TRBD1 is a possible D gene (5 bases). V was shortened by 2 bases and J by 5 bases, with 14 bases between the two germline ends. The germline V gene has CDR1 SGHRS and CDR2 YFSETQ. This CDR3 is 14 amino acids long. For the CDR3, the DNA is TGCGCCAGCAGCTTTACAGGAGTTAAGGACGAGCAGTACTTC. Its translation is CASSFTGVKDEQYF.